The sequence of this T cell receptor (delta chain) was determined in a study of γδ T cells in repeated Plasmodium falciparum infection. Study overall: Timepoints: baseline, immediately before selected infections, and 21 days after every infection. Malian samples came from no-transmission periods or across acute febrile malaria episodes. Study-wide results and caveats: Vgamma9/Vdelta2+ T cells showed a stable polyclonal repertoire with shared TCRgamma sequences.

Vgamma9/Vdelta2+ and Vdelta2-negative gammadelta T cells were flow-sorted from PBMC for bulk sequencing. This clone has at least ten counts. Its antigen is as yet unknown. TCRdb pairs this DNA with a much larger clone's protein that differs at residue 5, likely a read error; the protein shown was translated from the DNA. TCRdb re-processed the multiplex PCR reads using CATT. The profile shows over 55,000 delta-chain clones, approximately 1.7% of them singletons. Per germline, CDR1 TSWWSYY and CDR2 QGS. The CDR3 is 18 amino acids. V lost 4 bases to trimming and J lost 0 bases, with 21 bases between them.

Sequencing was done on a sample of gamma-delta T cells from blood. The TCR comes from a pool of human donors (malaria-infected and uninfected, not separated). The chain uses TRDV1 and TRDJ1, with D maybe TRDD2 (5 bases). The CDR3 DNA is TGTGCTCTTGGGGTCGGACCTACGCGCCTACCTTACACCGATAAACTCATCTTT. Its protein product is CALGVGPTRLPYTDKLIF.